This TCR beta chain was documented in a study of blood T cell repertoires in COVID-19 (dated by TCRdb to the early 2020s). About the study as a whole: Samples from collaborators originated in the United States, Italy and Spain and spanned both the acute and convalescent phases of COVID-19. The samples were drawn from the first 160 participants of the ongoing ImmuneRACE study and from some 1,300 subjects provided by 6 global collaborators. The prospective study material was composed of cDNA or gDNA derived from T cells, B-cell-depleted T cells, or PBMCs. The repertoires were made available in a free public database intended to serve as a resource for research on the immune response to SARS-CoV-2. Where available, HLA class I and class II types were obtained from metadata supplied by the sample provider rather than from assay-based typing. A de-identified subject ID, COVID-19 status, age in years and sex were almost always included in the sample metadata. The dataset comprised deeply sampled blood TCRbeta repertoires from subjects exposed to, actively infected with, or recovered from COVID-19. The paper as a whole reports these results and caveats: The quantity of clinical and demographic metadata differed by source and by participant and was supplied without curation.

The CDR3 covers 15 residues, taking in both the cysteine and the phenylalanine. Only the CDR3 DNA is retained, 45 bases long and in frame from the first base. In the germline V gene (reference sequence), CDR1 corresponds to MNHEY and CDR2 to SMNVEV. V and J are trimmed by 5 bases and 1 base, and the gene matches miss 5 bases of the junction. The immunoSEQ Assay, a bias-controlled multiplex PCR, was used to amplify TCRbeta CDR3 regions from genomic DNA. Regarding the original processing steps: Nucleated cell counts per sample were estimated from amplification of reference gene primers within the assay. To quantify the absolute abundance of each unique TCRbeta CDR3 rearrangement, sequence reads were collapsed and filtered. For each sample, productive Simpson clonality was calculated as the square root of Simpson's diversity index across productive rearrangements. TCRdb obtained this table from immuneACCESS and retained in-frame rearrangements with V and J assigned. These tables miss some clones; where compared with another copy, unresolved V genes account for less than half of the shortfall, and the remainder is unexplained. That table supplies the V and J calls and clone size; D and trimming were determined from the DNA. Here the sample has about 250,000 clones; about 80% occur a single time. 15% to 19% of the sample is in the top ten clones.

At one collaborating source in Seattle, patients were enrolled during active infection and were followed longitudinally through the course of disease. Whole blood was collected in K2EDTA tubes by collaborating institutions according to the institutions' own protocols. Collaborator samples were shipped for TCRbeta analysis as frozen whole blood, isolated PBMCs, or DNA extracted from either sample type. Concerning this clone itself: It has no known antigen specificity. No clone much larger than this one lies a single base away; base qualities are absent.

The V and J segments used are TRBV27 and TRBJ2-1; 7 central bases correspond to TRBD2. Material for sequencing was peripheral blood. The sequence came from a person between 65 and 79 years old with COVID-19, enrolled during active disease. In nucleotide form, the sequence is TGTGCCAGCAGTCCAAAGCGGGAATCCTACAATGAGCAGTTCTTC. Its protein product is CASSPKRESYNEQFF.